These 3 T cell receptor beta chains share one sample of origin, sequenced in a study of OX40 agonist ivuxolimab in advanced cancers. Using immunoSEQ multiplex PCR, the repertoire was profiled, and TCRdb retains in-frame clones only, with some absent. The sample carries over 60,000 clones, 85% recorded once. Here the sequenced sample was CD4+ or CD8+ T cells sorted from blood, taken in a trial of the OX40 agonist ivuxolimab. The origin of the receptors is an adult with an advanced solid tumor such as melanoma, head and neck, liver or kidney cancer.

V gene TRBV25-1 combines with J gene TRBJ2-2; TRBD2 matches at 9 bases. The CDR3 contains 17 residues. Germline V gene data show CDR1 as MGHDK and CDR2 as SYGVNS. V trimming: 2 bases; J trimming: 4 bases; junction bases outside the gene matches: 8. The CDR3 loop is CASSEVSLAGTTGELFF. The CDR3 region has the DNA TGTGCCAGCAGTGAAGTTAGCCTAGCGGGAACCACCGGGGAGCTGTTTTTT.

This chain connects TRBV6-5 to TRBJ1-3, with D perhaps matching TRBD1 (6 bases). Trimming took 5 bases from V and 1 from J, leaving 12 bases between them. Germline CDR1 reads MNHEY; CDR2 reads SVGAGI. This CDR3 is built from 15 residues. CDR3 loop: CASSVTGSSGNTIYF. CDR3 DNA: TGTGCCAGCAGTGTTACAGGGTCTTCTGGAAACACCATATATTTT.

The genes are TRBV11-1 and TRBJ2-5, with D tentatively TRBD1 (5 bases). Germline V lookup: CDR1 SGHAT, CDR2 FQDESV (reference sequence). The CDR3 consists of 16 residues. Trimming shortened V by 2 bases and J by 0 bases, and 13 bases separated the two germline ends. The CDR3 region has the DNA TGTGCCAGCAGCTTACAGGGAACAAATAACCAAGAGACCCAGTACTTC. Residues: CASSLQGTNNQETQYF.